Detailed here is one TCR beta chain. Its antigen remains undetermined. Qualities for individual bases were not recorded, and no much larger clone is one base off. This record comes from a study of blood T cell repertoires in COVID-19 (dated by TCRdb to 2020 to 2022). Context from the whole study: Samples covering the acute and convalescent phases of COVID-19 were provided by collaborators in the United States, Italy and Spain. The prospective study material was composed of cDNA or gDNA derived from T cells, B-cell-depleted T cells, or PBMCs. The dataset comprised deeply sampled blood TCRbeta repertoires from subjects exposed to, actively infected with, or recovered from COVID-19. The repertoires were released in a freely available public database meant as a resource for research on the immune response to SARS-CoV-2. The samples were drawn from the first 160 participants of the ongoing ImmuneRACE study and from 1,200 or so subjects provided by 6 global collaborators. A de-identified subject ID, COVID-19 status, age in years and sex were almost always included in the sample metadata. HLA class I and class II types, where available, came from metadata supplied by the sample provider rather than from assay-based typing. What the work shows at the level of the full study, not this receptor alone: Clinical and demographic metadata were provided uncurated, with the amount varying by source and participant.

There are 22 amino acids in the CDR3, from cysteine to phenylalanine inclusive. The sequence is cut down to CDR3 DNA, 66 bases in frame from base 1. Unmatched junction bases come to 27, with V trimmed by 7 bases and J by 3 bases. CDR1 is given as MDHEN and CDR2 as SYDVKM, both from the germline V gene. TCRbeta CDR3 regions were amplified from genomic DNA using the immunoSEQ Assay, a bias-controlled multiplex PCR. The authors' analysis ran thus. Nucleated cell counts per sample were estimated from amplification of reference gene primers within the assay. To quantify the absolute abundance of each unique TCRbeta CDR3 rearrangement, sequence reads were collapsed and filtered. For each sample, productive Simpson clonality was calculated by taking the square root of Simpson's diversity index across productive rearrangements. TCRdb's version of the immuneACCESS table is confined to in-frame rearrangements and falls short of the full clone set. An unresolved V gene accounts for under half of the shortfall where checked; the remainder is of unknown origin. That table supplies the V and J calls and clone size; D and trimming were determined from the DNA. The sample table lists over 100,000 clones, 81% of them with a count of one. The ten largest clonotypes hold 8.5% to 12% of the sample.

Collaborating institutions collected whole blood in K2EDTA tubes following their own protocols. For TCRbeta analysis, collaborators shipped samples as frozen whole blood, isolated PBMCs, or DNA extracted from either of those sample types. The sample comprised peripheral blood. The chain uses TRBV28 and TRBJ2-7, with TRBD2 matching 13 junction bases. The sequence was collected from a human donor in a cohort sampled during active COVID-19. The nucleotide sequence is given as TGTGCCAGCACCTTTCGACAGGGGGCAAGTTTAACTAGCGGGAGGGTTATCTACGAGCAGTACTTC. Its coded protein is CASTFRQGASLTSGRVIYEQYF.